Following are 17 T cell receptor beta chains from one sample sequenced in a study of metastatic and nonmetastatic thyroid tumors. Among the patients, none had received any treatment before thyroid surgery. TCRdb redid the clone calls on the PCR reads using MiXCR. Seen here are 10,000 to 15,000 clones, about 12% observed once, and the top ten hold 30% to 35%. Material: blood. Receptors were obtained from a female donor with papillary thyroid cancer or a benign thyroid nodule (not recorded which). Some clones in this sample may be carry-over from other donors' samples.

This clone was detected ten times or more. The rearrangement uses TRBV5-6 and TRBJ2-7; D gene uncertain. The V end was cut by 3 bases, the J end by 4 bases, with 8 bases between. Germline CDR1 reads SGHDT; CDR2 reads YYEEEE. The CDR3 runs 12 residues. The CDR3 loop is CASSSGRYEQYF. The CDR3 nucleotides read TGTGCCAGCAGCTCTGGCCGATACGAGCAGTACTTC.

A note on this clone: A read error may produce the germline difference seen at one junction end. The chain employs TRBV5-4 and TRBJ2-5, with D possibly TRBD1 on 6 matching bases. The CDR3 totals 15 residues. Per germline, CDR1 SGHNT and CDR2 YYREEE (reference sequence). DNA for the CDR3: TGTTCCAGCAGCTTGGGACATGGTCTGACTGAGACCCAGTACTTC. This codes for CSSSLGHGLTETQYF.

At least ten counts were recorded for this clone. The chain's CDR3 is CASSQEGAQNTEAFF. For the CDR3, the DNA is TGCGCCAGCAGCCAAGAAGGGGCCCAGAACACTGAAGCTTTCTTT. The J gene is TRBJ1-1, the V gene TRBV4-1; D perhaps matches TRBD1 (5 bases). This CDR3 comprises 15 residues. Germline V lookup: CDR1 MGHRA, CDR2 YSYEKL. V lost 0 bases to trimming and J lost 1 base, with 9 bases between them.

Note on this clone: A single base separates this from a much larger clone, so it may be a read error. Additional DNA sequences in this sample encode the identical CDR3. V is TRBV9 and J is TRBJ1-2; TRBD1 matches 8 bases. J lost 9 bases, V lost 3 bases, and 7 bases had no gene match. The CDR3 has 13 amino acids. Germline loops: CDR1 SGDLS, CDR2 YYNGEE. The chain's CDR3 is CASSDLQGARYTF. Here the CDR3 DNA reads TGTGCCAGCAGCGATCTGCAGGGGGCTCGCTACACCTTC.

This clone was detected many times. The chain recombines TRBV6-1 with TRBJ1-4; D is unresolved. CDR1 is MNHNS, CDR2 SASEGT, per germline. This CDR3 is 13 amino acids long. The V gene lost 7 bases and the J gene lost 0 bases, with 6 bases spanning the gap. CDR3 region: CASMETTNEKLFF. DNA of the CDR3: TGTGCCAGCATGGAGACAACTAATGAAAAACTGTTTTTT.

In its sample, this clone was seen many times. The chain uses TRBV6-1 and TRBJ2-4; possibly TRBD2 for D (6 bases). CDR3 length equals 14 residues. The germline V gene encodes CDR1 MNHNS and CDR2 SASEGT. V lost 6 bases and J 1 base, leaving 10 bases between the germline ends. The CDR3 sequence: CASSGSPAKNIQYF. DNA of the CDR3: TGTGCCAGCAGCGGGAGTCCTGCCAAAAACATTCAGTACTTC.

This clone showed up many times. This sequence joins TRBV6-1 and TRBJ2-5, with 12 nucleotides matching TRBD1. V lost 5 bases to trimming and J lost 4 bases; unmatched junction nucleotides: 5. This CDR3 spans 15 amino acids. The germline gives CDR1 MNHNS, CDR2 SASEGT. The CDR3 nucleotides are TGTGCCAGCAGTCCGGGACAGGGGGCAGGAGAGACCCAGTACTTC. Protein product: CASSPGQGAGETQYF.

In regard to this clone: With a much larger clone just one base away, this may be a read error. The V gene is TRBV19, the J gene TRBJ1-1, with TRBD1 identical over 9 bases. In germline, CDR1 is LNHDA, CDR2 SQIVND (reference sequence). The CDR3 extends over 16 amino acids. J lost 0 bases, V lost 8 bases, and 10 bases had no gene match. As DNA, the CDR3 is TGTGCCAGTTCAACCGGGACAGGGTGGATGAACACTGAAGCTTTCTTT. Amino acids: CASSTGTGWMNTEAFF.

This chain joins TRBV5-1 and TRBJ2-7, with 7 bases fitting TRBD1. CDR3 length equals 15 residues. Germline CDR1 reads SGHRS; CDR2 reads YFSETQ. V was pared by 0 bases and J by 4 bases, with 7 bases of the junction left unmatched. DNA of the CDR3: TGCGCCAGCAGCTTGGGACAGGGTATGAGGTACGAGCAGTACTTC. This gives the protein CASSLGQGMRYEQYF.

This clone was recorded at least ten times. The chain has TRBV6-1 and TRBJ2-5; TRBD1 matches at 7 bases. CDR1 and CDR2 from the germline V gene are MNHNS and SASEGT. CDR3 length: 15 residues. The V gene end was trimmed by 5 bases and the J gene end by 3 bases; junction bases not matched to a gene: 9. The CDR3 region is CASSNTRQGEETQYF. In nucleotides, the CDR3 is TGTGCCAGCAGTAACACCCGACAGGGCGAAGAGACCCAGTACTTC.

There are many counts of this clone. The chain employs TRBV7-9 and TRBJ2-1; possibly TRBD2 for D (5 bases). Trimming took off 1 base at V and 9 bases at J, with 10 bases between the two ends. The germline CDR1 and CDR2 sequences are SEHNR and FQNEAQ (reference sequence). This CDR3 has 13 residues. The CDR3 DNA follows: TGTGCCAGCAGCTTAGGGTTAGCGATTGAGCAGTTCTTC. The encoded protein is CASSLGLAIEQFF.

There are many counts of this clone. The chain combines TRBV11-2 with TRBJ2-7; 7 positions match TRBD1. Germline CDR1 SGHAT, CDR2 FQNNGV. V was clipped by 5 bases and J by 4 bases; unmatched bases: 11. The CDR3 length is 15 residues. The CDR3: CASSLRRTGLYEQYF. The CDR3 DNA is TGTGCCAGCAGCCTCCGGCGGACAGGCCTATACGAGCAGTACTTC.

In its sample, this clone was seen many times. V usage is TRBV5-4 and J usage is TRBJ1-2; TRBD1 is a possible D gene (6 bases). This CDR3 is built from 18 residues. Germline V lookup: CDR1 SGHNT, CDR2 YYREEE (reference sequence). V was shortened by 0 bases and J by 2 bases, with 20 bases between the two germline ends. CDR3 residues: CASSLGAQQGITNYGYTF. CDR3 DNA: TGTGCCAGCAGCTTGGGGGCCCAACAGGGAATCACGAACTATGGCTACACCTTC. Together with reference TRBV5-4 and TRBJ1-2, the CDR3 gives the full variable domain: ETGVTQSPTHLIKTRGQQVTLRCSSQSGHNTVSWYQQALGQGPQFIFQYYREEENGRGNFPPRFSGLQFPNYSSELNVNALELDDSALYLCASSLGAQQGITNYGYTFGSGTRLTVV.

This clone has just a few counts. The chain couples TRBV2 to TRBJ2-1; D is undetermined. V gave up 8 bases and J gave up 7 bases, with 12 bases separating them. CDR1 and CDR2 (germline): SNHLY, FYNNEI. The CDR3 runs to 12 residues. CDR3 nucleotide sequence: TGTGCCAGCGGGTACACGGTTAATGAGCAGTTCTTC. Residues: CASGYTVNEQFF.

This clone was counted ten times or more. The CDR3 protein is CASRQRSGGKETQYF. CDR3 in DNA: TGTGCCAGCAGGCAGAGATCGGGGGGCAAAGAGACCCAGTACTTC. J is TRBJ2-5 and V is TRBV3-1; D is possibly TRBD2 (7 bases). The length of the CDR3 is 15 residues. Trimming pared 6 bases from V and 3 bases from J, leaving 17 bases between. Germline V lookup: CDR1 LGHDT, CDR2 YNNKEL (reference sequence).

This clone was recorded many times. The same CDR3 can be traced to other DNA sequences in this sample. This chain connects TRBV27 to TRBJ2-5; 10 nucleotides align to TRBD1. The V gene end was trimmed by 5 bases and the J gene end by 2 bases; junction bases not matched to a gene: 2. Germline V gene sequence: CDR1 MNHEY, CDR2 SMNVEV (reference sequence). The CDR3 contains 14 residues. The CDR3 region is CASSPGQGQETQYF. The CDR3 bases are TGTGCCAGCAGTCCGGGACAGGGGCAAGAGACCCAGTACTTC.

There are many counts of this clone. A junction end diverges from the germline sequence, so it may reflect a read error. Here the CDR3 reads CDWGGNQPQHF. The CDR3 DNA is TGCGACTGGGGAGGCAATCAGCCCCAGCATTTT. The V call is TRBV10-3, the J call TRBJ1-5, with D unresolved. Germline CDR1 reads ENHRY; CDR2 reads SYGVKD. The CDR3 spans 11 residues.